This is a list of T cell receptor beta chains from one sample in a study of CD8 T cells in ankylosing spondylitis. TCRdb re-called the 5' RACE reads with MiXCR, one entry per CDR3 protein. The sample records more than 500,000 distinct CDR3 sequences, roughly 5.3% being singletons. The sample comprised blood, either unsorted or a sorted T cell fraction (not recorded which). The source of these receptors is a male donor with ankylosing spondylitis. The CDR3 runs from the conserved cysteine through the conserved F or W. A D gene is named only where the DNA matches it firmly. Expanded clones get a size class; other rows say once, few or many, or leave the size out.

J gene	clone size	V gene	D gene	CDR3 DNA	CDR3 protein
TRBJ1-5	-	TRBV5-1	TRBD1	TGCGCCAGCAGCTTGGCTCAGGGGGCAGCCCCCCAGCATTTT	CASSLAQGAAPQHF
TRBJ1-5	many	TRBV7-8	TRBD1	TGTGCCAGCAGCTTATACAGGGGAGATCTTCGGGCAGCCCATCAGCCCCAGCATTTT	CASSLYRGDLRAAHQPQHF
TRBJ2-1	many	TRBV6-2/TRBV6-3	-	TGTGCCAGCAGTTACTCCCGACTAAGCGGCCCTGGGCAGTTCTTC	CASSYSRLSGPGQFF
TRBJ2-5	many	TRBV20-1	-	TGCAGTGCACTGGGGCCGGAGACCCAGTACTTC	CSALGPETQYF
TRBJ2-1	many	TRBV10-3	TRBD2	TGTGCCATCAGTGGGGGACTTAGCGGGAGAGTCTATGAGCAGTTCTTC	CAISGGLSGRVYEQFF
TRBJ1-3	many	TRBV5-1	-	TGCGCCAGCAGCTTGGCCGTGGGGGGCTCTGGAAACACCATATATTTT	CASSLAVGGSGNTIYF
TRBJ1-1	few	TRBV19	-	TGTGCCAGTAGTATAAAAAGTACGGCTGAAGCTTTCTTT	CASSIKSTAEAFF
TRBJ2-7	many	TRBV7-9	TRBD2	TGTGCCAGCAGCCAGTCCGGGACTACCGCCTACGAGCAGTACTTC	CASSQSGTTAYEQYF
TRBJ2-2	few	TRBV7-6	TRBD1	TGTGCCAGCAGCTTTCGACAAGCGGGGACAGGGACGATCGGGGAGCTGTTTTTT	CASSFRQAGTGTIGELFF
TRBJ1-4	many	TRBV12-3/TRBV12-4	-	TGTGCCAGCAGTTTAACGGGGAATAATGAAAAACTGTTTTTT	CASSLTGNNEKLFF
TRBJ1-5	few	TRBV7-9	TRBD1	TGTGCCAGCAGCCGAGGGGGCGGACTACCCGCCCAGCATTTT	CASSRGGGLPAQHF
TRBJ2-1	many	TRBV27	-	TGTGCCAGCAGTTTTGCTGTAAGTTACAATGAGCAGTTCTTC	CASSFAVSYNEQFF
TRBJ1-2	many	TRBV6-1	TRBD1	TGTGCCAGCAGCCGGGGACAGAACTATGGCTACACCTTC	CASSRGQNYGYTF
TRBJ2-1	many	TRBV7-2	-	TGTGCCAGCAGCTCCATATCTTATATGGGCCACTGGGATGAGCAGTTCTTC	CASSSISYMGHWDEQFF
TRBJ2-1	few	TRBV6-2/TRBV6-3	-	TGTGCCAGCGGGTACTATGGACCGGGTGAGCAGTTCTTC	CASGYYGPGEQFF
TRBJ1-6	-	TRBV27	TRBD1	TGTGCCAGCAGTTTATCGGACAGGCCGAGTTCACCCCTCCACTTT	CASSLSDRPSSPLHF
TRBJ2-1	many	TRBV29-1	-	TGCAGCGTTGAGGCTGGGTTGGGGAACAATGAGCAGTTCTTC	CSVEAGLGNNEQFF
TRBJ2-7	-	TRBV20-1	TRBD1	TGCAGTCCCTCGGGTTACAGGGGGAACTACGAGCAGTACTTC	CSPSGYRGNYEQYF
TRBJ1-1	few	TRBV16	-	TGTGCCAGCAGCCAATGGGGGGGAGACACTGAAGCTTTCTTT	CASSQWGGDTEAFF
TRBJ1-5	-	TRBV6-1	-	TGTGCCAGCAGTACCTACCTACGACAGAGAGATCAGCCCCAGCATTTT	CASSTYLRQRDQPQHF
TRBJ2-5	-	TRBV5-1	TRBD2	TGCGCCAGCACTAGCGGTTGGGAGACCCAGTACTTC	CASTSGWETQYF
TRBJ1-4	few	TRBV29-1	-	TGCAGCGTTGAAAGGGGGGCTAATGAAAAACTGTTTTTT	CSVERGANEKLFF
TRBJ2-1	many	TRBV11-3	TRBD2	TGTGCCAGCAGCTTAGATCCAGGACTAGCGGGAAACAATGAGCAGTTCTTC	CASSLDPGLAGNNEQFF
TRBJ1-2	-	TRBV27	-	TGTGCCAGCAGTTTTCGGGCGGCGTTCTATGGCTACACCTTC	CASSFRAAFYGYTF
TRBJ1-1	many	TRBV7-9	TRBD1	TGTGCCAGCAGCCGGACAGGGGACACTGAAGCTTTCTTT	CASSRTGDTEAFF
TRBJ2-7	-	TRBV15	-	TGTGCCACCAGCAGAGATATCGGCAGGGCAGGCGAGCAGTACTTC	CATSRDIGRAGEQYF